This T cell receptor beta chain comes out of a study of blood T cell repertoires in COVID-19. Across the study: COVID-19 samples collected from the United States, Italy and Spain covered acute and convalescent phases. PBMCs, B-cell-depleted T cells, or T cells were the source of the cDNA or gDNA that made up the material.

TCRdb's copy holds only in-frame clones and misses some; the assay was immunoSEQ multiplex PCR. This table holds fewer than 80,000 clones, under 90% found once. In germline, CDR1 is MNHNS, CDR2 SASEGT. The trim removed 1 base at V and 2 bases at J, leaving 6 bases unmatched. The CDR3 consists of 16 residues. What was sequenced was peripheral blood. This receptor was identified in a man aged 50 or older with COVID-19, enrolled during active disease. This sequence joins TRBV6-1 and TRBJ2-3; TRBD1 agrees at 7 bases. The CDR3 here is CASSEGQGVVTDTQYF. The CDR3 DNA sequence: TGTGCCAGCAGTGAAGGGCAGGGGGTAGTCACAGATACGCAGTATTTT.